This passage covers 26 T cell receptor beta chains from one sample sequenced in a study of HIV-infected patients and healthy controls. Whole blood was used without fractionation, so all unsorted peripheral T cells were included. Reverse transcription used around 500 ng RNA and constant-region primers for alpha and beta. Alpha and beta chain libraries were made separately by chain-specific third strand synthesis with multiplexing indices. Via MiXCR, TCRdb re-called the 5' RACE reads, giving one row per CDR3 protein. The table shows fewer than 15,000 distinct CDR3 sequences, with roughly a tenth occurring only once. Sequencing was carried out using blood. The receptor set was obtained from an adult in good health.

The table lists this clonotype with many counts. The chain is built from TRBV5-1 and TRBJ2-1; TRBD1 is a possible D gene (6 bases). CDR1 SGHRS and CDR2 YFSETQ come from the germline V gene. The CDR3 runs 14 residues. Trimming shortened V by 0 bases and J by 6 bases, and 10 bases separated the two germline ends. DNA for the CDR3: TGCGCCAGCAGCTTGGTAGGGACAAGCAATGAGCAGTTCTTC. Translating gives CASSLVGTSNEQFF.

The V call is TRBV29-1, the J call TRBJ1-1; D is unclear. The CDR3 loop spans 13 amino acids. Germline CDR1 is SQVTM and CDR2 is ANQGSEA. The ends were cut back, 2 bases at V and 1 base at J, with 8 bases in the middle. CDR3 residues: CSVESDSNTEAFF. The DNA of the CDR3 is TGCAGCGTTGAATCGGATTCGAACACTGAAGCTTTCTTT.

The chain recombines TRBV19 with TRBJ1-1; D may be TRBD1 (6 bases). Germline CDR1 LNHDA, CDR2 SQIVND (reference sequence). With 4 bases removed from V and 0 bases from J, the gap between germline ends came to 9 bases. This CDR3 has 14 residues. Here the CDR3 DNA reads TGTGCCAGTAGTAAAGGGGGTTTGAACACTGAAGCTTTCTTT. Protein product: CASSKGGLNTEAFF.

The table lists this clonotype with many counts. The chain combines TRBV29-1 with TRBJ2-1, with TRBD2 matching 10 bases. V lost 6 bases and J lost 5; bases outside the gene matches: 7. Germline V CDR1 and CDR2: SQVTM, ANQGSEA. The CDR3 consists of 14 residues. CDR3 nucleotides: TGCAGCGTGGTCACTAGCGGGACACACAATGAGCAGTTCTTC. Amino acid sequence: CSVVTSGTHNEQFF.

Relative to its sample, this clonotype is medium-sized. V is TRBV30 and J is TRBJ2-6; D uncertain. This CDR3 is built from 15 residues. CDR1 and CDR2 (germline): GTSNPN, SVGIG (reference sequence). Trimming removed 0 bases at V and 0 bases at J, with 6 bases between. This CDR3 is CAWSVLGSGANVLTF. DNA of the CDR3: TGTGCCTGGAGTGTACTCGGCTCTGGGGCCAACGTCCTGACTTTC. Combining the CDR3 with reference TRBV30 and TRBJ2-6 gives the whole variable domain SQTIHQWPATLVQPVGSPLSLECTVEGTSNPNLYWYRQAAGRGLQLLFYSVGIGQISSEVPQNLSASRPQDRQFILSSKKLLLSDSGFYLCAWSVLGSGANVLTFGAGSRLTVL.

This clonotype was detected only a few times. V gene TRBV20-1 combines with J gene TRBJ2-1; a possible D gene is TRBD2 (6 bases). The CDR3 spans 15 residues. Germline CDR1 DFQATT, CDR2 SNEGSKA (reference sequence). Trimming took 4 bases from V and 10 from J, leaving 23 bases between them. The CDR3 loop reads CSANPSRDALMEQFF. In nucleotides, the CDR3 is TGCAGTGCTAATCCCTCGCGGGACGCGCTTATGGAGCAGTTCTTC.

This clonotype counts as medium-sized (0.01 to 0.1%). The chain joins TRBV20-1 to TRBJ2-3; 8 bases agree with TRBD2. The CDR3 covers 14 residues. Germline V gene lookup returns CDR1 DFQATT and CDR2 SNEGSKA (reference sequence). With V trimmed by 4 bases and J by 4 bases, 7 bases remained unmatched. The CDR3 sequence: CSAKDAGGPDTQYF. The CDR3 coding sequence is TGCAGTGCTAAGGATGCGGGAGGTCCAGATACGCAGTATTTT.

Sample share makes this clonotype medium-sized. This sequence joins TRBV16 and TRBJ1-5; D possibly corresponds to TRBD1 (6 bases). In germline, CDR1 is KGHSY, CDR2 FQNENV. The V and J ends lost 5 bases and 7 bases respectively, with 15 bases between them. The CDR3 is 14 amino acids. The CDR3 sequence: CASSSHRDGQPQHF. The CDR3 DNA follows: TGTGCCAGCAGCTCCCACAGGGATGGGCAGCCCCAGCATTTT.

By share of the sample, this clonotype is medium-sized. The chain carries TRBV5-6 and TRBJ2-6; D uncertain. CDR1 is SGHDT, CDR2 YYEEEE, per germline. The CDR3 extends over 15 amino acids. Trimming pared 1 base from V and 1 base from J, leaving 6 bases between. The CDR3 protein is CASSLYWSGANVLTF. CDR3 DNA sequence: TGTGCCAGCAGCTTGTATTGGTCTGGGGCCAACGTCCTGACTTTC.

The CDR3 reads CASSPGSVNNEQFF. CDR3 DNA: TGTGCCAGCAGTCCAGGGTCCGTGAACAATGAGCAGTTCTTC. V is TRBV2 and J is TRBJ2-1, with D perhaps TRBD1 (5 bases). V lost 5 bases to trimming and J lost 5 bases, with 13 bases between them. Germline V gives CDR1 SNHLY, CDR2 FYNNEI. This CDR3 has 14 residues.

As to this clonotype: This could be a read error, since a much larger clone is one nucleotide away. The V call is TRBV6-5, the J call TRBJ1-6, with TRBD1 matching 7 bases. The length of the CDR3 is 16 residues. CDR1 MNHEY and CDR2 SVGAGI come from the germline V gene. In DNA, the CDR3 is TGTACCAGCACTCGGGACAGCAACTCCTATAATTCACCCCTCCACTTT. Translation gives CTSTRDSNSYNSPLHF.

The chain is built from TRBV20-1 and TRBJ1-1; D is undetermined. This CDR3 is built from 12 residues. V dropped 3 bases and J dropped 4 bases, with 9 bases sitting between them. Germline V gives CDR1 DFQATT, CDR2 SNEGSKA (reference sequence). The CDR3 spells CSASIGSTEAFF. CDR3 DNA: TGCAGTGCTAGTATAGGAAGCACTGAAGCTTTCTTT.

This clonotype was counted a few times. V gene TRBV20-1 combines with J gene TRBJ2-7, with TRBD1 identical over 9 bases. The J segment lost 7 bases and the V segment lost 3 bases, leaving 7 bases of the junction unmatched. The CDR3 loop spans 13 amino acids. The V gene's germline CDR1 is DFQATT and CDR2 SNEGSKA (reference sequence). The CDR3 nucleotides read TGCAGTGCTAGGGACAGGGGATCTTGGGAGCAGTACTTC. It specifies CSARDRGSWEQYF.

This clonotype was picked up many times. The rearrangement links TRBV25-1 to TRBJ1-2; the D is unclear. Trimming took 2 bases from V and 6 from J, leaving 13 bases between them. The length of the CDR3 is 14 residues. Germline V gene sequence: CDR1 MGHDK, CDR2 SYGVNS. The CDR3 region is CASSEPRFVDGYTF. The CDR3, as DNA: TGTGCCAGCAGTGAACCCAGATTTGTCGATGGCTACACCTTC.

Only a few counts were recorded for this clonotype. CDR3 in amino acids: CSARTGTGYTEAFF. The CDR3, as DNA: TGCAGTGCTAGGACCGGGACAGGGTACACTGAAGCTTTCTTT. The chain joins TRBV20-1 to TRBJ1-1, with 9 positions matching TRBD1. Germline V gene data show CDR1 as DFQATT and CDR2 as SNEGSKA (reference sequence). V lost 3 bases and J lost 3; bases outside the gene matches: 5. The CDR3 has 14 residues.

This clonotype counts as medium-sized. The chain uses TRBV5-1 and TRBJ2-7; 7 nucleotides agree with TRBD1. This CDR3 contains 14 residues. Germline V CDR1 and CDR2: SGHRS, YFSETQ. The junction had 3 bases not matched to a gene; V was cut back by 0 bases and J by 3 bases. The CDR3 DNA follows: TGCGCCAGCAGCTTGGAGGCAGGGGGCTACGAGCAGTACTTC. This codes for CASSLEAGGYEQYF.

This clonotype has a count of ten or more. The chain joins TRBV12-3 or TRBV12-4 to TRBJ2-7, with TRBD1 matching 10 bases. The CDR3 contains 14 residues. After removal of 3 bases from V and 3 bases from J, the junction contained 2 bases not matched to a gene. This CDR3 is CASSLGTGVYEQYF. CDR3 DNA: TGTGCCAGCAGTTTGGGGACAGGGGTCTACGAGCAGTACTTC.

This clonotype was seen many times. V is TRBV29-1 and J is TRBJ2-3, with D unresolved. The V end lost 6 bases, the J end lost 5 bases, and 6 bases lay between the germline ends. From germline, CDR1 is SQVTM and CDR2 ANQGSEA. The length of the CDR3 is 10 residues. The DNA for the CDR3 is TGCAGCGTCCGGAAAGATACGCAGTATTTT. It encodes CSVRKDTQYF.

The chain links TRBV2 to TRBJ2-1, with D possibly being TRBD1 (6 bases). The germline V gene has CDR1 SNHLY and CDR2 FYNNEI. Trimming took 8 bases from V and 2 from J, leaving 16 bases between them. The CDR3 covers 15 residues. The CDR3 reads CASVAQGITYNEQFF. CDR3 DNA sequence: TGTGCCAGCGTAGCCCAGGGGATCACCTACAATGAGCAGTTCTTC.

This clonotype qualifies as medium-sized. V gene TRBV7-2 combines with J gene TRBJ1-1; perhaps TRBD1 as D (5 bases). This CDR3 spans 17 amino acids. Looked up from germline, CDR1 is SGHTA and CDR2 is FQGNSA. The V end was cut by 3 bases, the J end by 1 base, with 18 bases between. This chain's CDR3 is CASSFTRQGHRNTEAFF. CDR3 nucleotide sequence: TGTGCCAGCAGCTTCACCCGGCAAGGACACAGGAACACTGAAGCTTTCTTT.

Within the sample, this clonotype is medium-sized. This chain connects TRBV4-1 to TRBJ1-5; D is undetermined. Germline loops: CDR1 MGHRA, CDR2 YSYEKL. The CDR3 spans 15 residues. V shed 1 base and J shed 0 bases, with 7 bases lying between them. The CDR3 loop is CASSQAAGSNQPQHF. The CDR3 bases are TGCGCCAGCAGCCAAGCGGCAGGTAGCAATCAGCCCCAGCATTTT.

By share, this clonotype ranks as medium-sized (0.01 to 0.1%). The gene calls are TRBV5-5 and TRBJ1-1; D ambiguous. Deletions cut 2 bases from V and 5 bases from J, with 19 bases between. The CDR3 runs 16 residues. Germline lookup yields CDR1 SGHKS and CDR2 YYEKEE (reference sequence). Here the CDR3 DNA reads TGTGCCAGCAGCTTAGCATGGGTCACAGTAGGAACTGAAGCTTTCTTT. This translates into CASSLAWVTVGTEAFF.

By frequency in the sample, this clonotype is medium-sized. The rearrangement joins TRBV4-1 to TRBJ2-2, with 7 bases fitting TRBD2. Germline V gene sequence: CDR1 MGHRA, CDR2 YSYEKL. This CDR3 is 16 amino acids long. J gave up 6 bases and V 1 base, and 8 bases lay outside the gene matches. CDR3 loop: CASSQGMAGVAGELFF. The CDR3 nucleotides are TGCGCCAGCAGCCAAGGAATGGCGGGAGTAGCCGGGGAGCTGTTTTTT.

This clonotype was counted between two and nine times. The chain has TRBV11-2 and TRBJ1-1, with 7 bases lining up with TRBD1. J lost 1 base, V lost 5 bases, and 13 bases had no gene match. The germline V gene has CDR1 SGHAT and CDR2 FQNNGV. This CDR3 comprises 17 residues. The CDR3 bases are TGTGCCAGCAGCCCCCAGGGGGGAGTAGACGGGAACACTGAAGCTTTCTTT. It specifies CASSPQGGVDGNTEAFF.

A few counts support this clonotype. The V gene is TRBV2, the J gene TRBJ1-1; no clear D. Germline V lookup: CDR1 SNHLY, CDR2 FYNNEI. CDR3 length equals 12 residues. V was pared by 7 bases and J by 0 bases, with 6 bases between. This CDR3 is CASTGLNTEAFF. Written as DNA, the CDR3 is TGTGCCAGCACGGGCTTGAACACTGAAGCTTTCTTT.

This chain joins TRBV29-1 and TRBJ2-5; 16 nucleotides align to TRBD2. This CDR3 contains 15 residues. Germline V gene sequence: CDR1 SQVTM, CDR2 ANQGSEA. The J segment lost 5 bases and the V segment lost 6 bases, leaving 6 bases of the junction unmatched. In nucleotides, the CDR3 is TGCAGCGTCGGGACTAGCGGGAGGGCCGGGGAGACCCAGTACTTC. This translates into CSVGTSGRAGETQYF.